The source of this T cell receptor (beta chain) is a study of T cell repertoires in cytomegalovirus infection. TCRdb redid the calling of the reads with MiXCR, one entry per CDR3 protein. The sample shows 200,000 or so distinct CDR3 sequences, roughly 34% of them seen only once. CDR1 is SGHTA, CDR2 FQGNSA, per germline. The CDR3 has 15 residues. V gave up 5 bases and J gave up 1 base, with 11 bases separating them. Overall study findings and caveats: Clonotypes of TCR beta that were HLA-C-restricted and CMV-specific dominated the ex vivo response.

Details on this clonotype: Its antigen is unknown.

The chain carries TRBV7-2 and TRBJ2-2; D is undetermined. Sequencing used CD8+ T cells from cultured PBMCs, obtained from culture after CMV antigen stimulation. The clonotype was recovered from a human donor in good health (CMV status not recorded). Some clones in this sample may be carry-over from other donors' samples. The CDR3 region is CASSPGYGNTGELFF. CDR3 DNA sequence: TGTGCCAGCAGCCCTGGGTACGGGAACACCGGGGAGCTGTTTTTT.